A selection of T cell receptor beta chains follows, all from one sample in a study of T cells in tuberculosis. Only in-frame clones appear in the TCRdb table, and some are missing; sequencing was by immunoSEQ multiplex PCR. The table includes about 36,000 clones, about 93% detected once. Sequenced material: PBMCs. These receptors originate from a donor aged 10-29 years with latent tuberculosis or without tuberculosis infection. The CDR3 runs from the conserved cysteine through the conserved F or W. D genes are given only for firm matches. Only some rows state a clone size, as once, few, many or a class for expanded clones.

TRBV2,TRBJ1-3,NA,NA,13,TGTGCCAGCAGAGGGGGTTTTGGAAACACCATATATTTT,CASRGGFGNTIYF
TRBV19,TRBJ2-7,NA,NA,14,TGTGCCAGTAGTAGAGGGCCCAAAGGGAACGAGCAGTACTTC,CASSRGPKGNEQYF
TRBV2,TRBJ2-1,NA,NA,14,TGTGCCAGCAGTTGGCGAGGCCTGGGTAATGAGCAGTTCTTC,CASSWRGLGNEQFF
TRBV5-1,TRBJ1-3,NA,NA,15,TGCGCCAGCAGCTTGGAGCAGGGTTCTGGAAACACCATATATTTT,CASSLEQGSGNTIYF
TRBV19,TRBJ1-2,NA,NA,11,TGTGCCAGTAGACAGAGATATGGCTACACCTTC,CASRQRYGYTF
TRBV19,TRBJ1-2,NA,NA,12,TGTGCCAGTAGTATGGGACATCTTGGCTACACCTTC,CASSMGHLGYTF
TRBV15,TRBJ2-7,TRBD1,NA,15,TGTGCCACCAGCAGAGGACGGACAGGGGTATACGAGCAGTACTTC,CATSRGRTGVYEQYF
TRBV5-1,TRBJ2-5,NA,NA,16,TGCGCCAGCAGCTTGGGCGGACAGCTAAACCAAGAGACCCAGTACTTC,CASSLGGQLNQETQYF
TRBV6-1,TRBJ1-5,NA,NA,13,TGTGCCAGCAGTGAGATGGGAGAGGGGCCCCAGCATTTT,CASSEMGEGPQHF
TRBV4-2,TRBJ2-2,TRBD2,NA,17,TGTGCCAGCAGCCAAGGTAGCGGGGGGGCCTTCCCCGGGGAGCTGTTTTTT,CASSQGSGGAFPGELFF
TRBV6-4,TRBJ1-2,NA,NA,16,TGTGCCAGCAGTGAAACTAGAGGGTACGATAACTATGGCTACACCTTC,CASSETRGYDNYGYTF
TRBV6-6,TRBJ1-2,NA,NA,12,TGTGCCAGCACCATTCAGGGGACCGGCTACACCTTC,CASTIQGTGYTF
TRBV6-1,TRBJ1-2,TRBD1,NA,15,TGTGCCAGCAGACCCGACAGGGGAGCTAACTATGGCTACACCTTC,CASRPDRGANYGYTF
TRBV5-1,TRBJ1-1,TRBD1,NA,13,TGCGCCAGCAGCCGGACAGGGGACACTGAAGCTTTCTTT,CASSRTGDTEAFF
TRBV6-1,TRBJ2-1,NA,NA,12,TGTGCCAGCAGTGTGCAGGGGTCTGAGCAGTTCTTC,CASSVQGSEQFF
TRBV30,TRBJ1-1,NA,NA,12,TGTGCCTGGGAGGCAGTAAACACTGAAGCTTTCTTT,CAWEAVNTEAFF
TRBV6-5,TRBJ2-2,NA,NA,16,TGTGCCAGCAGTTACCCCTCTGCGAGGAACACCGGGGAGCTGTTTTTT,CASSYPSARNTGELFF
TRBV28,TRBJ1-2,NA,NA,14,TGTGCCAGCAGCTATGGACTCTCGAACTATGGCTACACCTTC,CASSYGLSNYGYTF
TRBV9,TRBJ2-3,TRBD2,NA,13,TGTGCCAGCAGCGTAGATGTCGGACTAGCGCTGTATTTT,CASSVDVGLALYF
TRBV5-1,TRBJ2-1,NA,NA,14,TGCGCCAGCAGCTTCCCTGCCATAGACAATGAGCAGTTCTTC,CASSFPAIDNEQFF
TRBV23-1,TRBJ1-1,NA,NA,16,TGCGCCAGCAGTCAATTAGACAGGTGTAAGAACACTGAAGCTTTCTTT,CASSQLDRCKNTEAFF
TRBV2,TRBJ2-7,NA,few,14,TGTGCCAGCAGTGAAGGACAGGCGTCCTACGAGCAGTACTTC,CASSEGQASYEQYF
TRBV30,TRBJ1-4,TRBD1,NA,13,TGTGCCTGGGGGACAGGGGTTGATGAAAAACTGTTTTTT,CAWGTGVDEKLFF
TRBV4-2,TRBJ2-5,NA,NA,15,TGTGCCAGCAGCCACCTCATGGGAGCGAAAGAGACCCAGTACTTC,CASSHLMGAKETQYF
TRBV2,TRBJ1-2,NA,NA,14,TGTGCCAGCAGCGACAAGGTTGAAGGCTATGGCTACACCTTC,CASSDKVEGYGYTF
TRBV2,TRBJ1-3,NA,once,12,TGTGCCAGCACCGGGGTTGGAAACACCATATATTTT,CASTGVGNTIYF
TRBV5-3,TRBJ2-4,NA,NA,18,TGTGCCAGAAGCTTGGAACCCACAGCCACCGGGGAGAGGAACATTCAGTACTTC,CARSLEPTATGERNIQYF
TRBV19,TRBJ2-1,TRBD2,NA,15,TGTGCCAGCACTAGCGGGGGGTTGAGTTGGGATGAGCAGTTCTTC,CASTSGGLSWDEQFF
TRBV15,TRBJ1-1,TRBD1,NA,15,TGTGCCACCAGCAGAGATTTATCGACAGGGGTACTAGCTTTCTTT,CATSRDLSTGVLAFF
TRBV19,TRBJ2-2,NA,once,17,TGTGCCAGTAGTATAGGACTCCGGGGTCAGAACACCGGGGAGCTGTTTTTT,CASSIGLRGQNTGELFF
TRBV10-3,TRBJ2-1,TRBD2,NA,13,TGTGCCATCCAGCGGGGGGGCTGGGATGAGCAGTTCTTC,CAIQRGGWDEQFF
TRBV28,TRBJ1-3,NA,NA,14,TGTGCCAGCAGTGGGGCAGGTCTCGGAAACACCATATATTTT,CASSGAGLGNTIYF
TRBV19,TRBJ2-7,NA,NA,13,TGTGCCAGTAGTCCGGGAGCGTCCTACGAGCAGTACTTC,CASSPGASYEQYF
TRBV5-4,TRBJ1-3,NA,NA,14,TGTGCCAGCAGCCCTGACAGTGTCGGAAACACCATATATTTT,CASSPDSVGNTIYF
TRBV25-1,TRBJ1-2,NA,NA,18,TGTGCCAGCAGTGAGTCTCAGGGGCTGGGAGAAGGGGGAAATGGCTACACCTTC,CASSESQGLGEGGNGYTF
TRBV19,TRBJ1-4,NA,NA,16,TGTGCCAGTAGTATCAAGGTTCATCCCGGCGGTGAAAAACTGTTTTTT,CASSIKVHPGGEKLFF
TRBV7-2,TRBJ2-5,TRBD2,NA,14,TGTGCCAGCAGCCCAGCGGGGGTTTTAGAGACCCAGTACTTC,CASSPAGVLETQYF
TRBV25-1,TRBJ2-7,TRBD1,NA,14,TGTGCCAGCACATGGACAGGGGGCATGAACGAGCAGTACTTC,CASTWTGGMNEQYF
TRBV19,TRBJ1-1,NA,NA,14,TGTGCCAGTAGTATCCTGACGGGGAACACTGAAGCTTTCTTT,CASSILTGNTEAFF
TRBV11-3,TRBJ2-2,NA,NA,14,TGTGCCAGCAGCTCAGACAGATACACCGGGGAGCTGTTTTTT,CASSSDRYTGELFF
TRBV25-1,TRBJ2-7,NA,few,14,TGTGCCAGCAGTGGCCGGACAGATTCCTACGAGCAGTACTTC,CASSGRTDSYEQYF
TRBV7-9,TRBJ2-3,TRBD1,NA,15,TGTGCCAGCAGCTTAACAGGGGGTGGCACAGATACGCAGTATTTT,CASSLTGGGTDTQYF
TRBV7-8,TRBJ2-7,TRBD1,NA,16,TGTGCCAGCAGCTCAACCGGGACAGGGGTTATCTACGAGCAGTACTTC,CASSSTGTGVIYEQYF
TRBV11-3,TRBJ2-4,NA,NA,14,TGTGCCAGCAGCTCCGGACTAGCCAAAAACATTCAGTACTTC,CASSSGLAKNIQYF
TRBV10-2,TRBJ2-7,TRBD2,once,14,TGCGCCAGCGGTACTTGGGAGGGAACCTACGAGCAGTACTTC,CASGTWEGTYEQYF
TRBV5-6,TRBJ1-4,NA,NA,15,TGTGCCAGCAGCTTATTAGGGCAGGGGAGCGAAAAACTGTTTTTT,CASSLLGQGSEKLFF
TRBV6-4,TRBJ2-7,TRBD1,NA,13,TGTGCCAGCGCAAGACAGGGTGGATACGAGCAGTACTTC,CASARQGGYEQYF
TRBV2,TRBJ2-1,TRBD2,NA,15,TGTGCCAGCAGACCAGCGTCTCTGGGGGAGGGTGAGCAGTTCTTC,CASRPASLGEGEQFF
TRBV5-1,TRBJ1-1,NA,NA,13,TGCGCCAGCAGTATCGACAGTAACACTGAAGCTTTCTTT,CASSIDSNTEAFF
TRBV19,TRBJ1-5,TRBD1,NA,15,TGTGCCAGTAGCCGGGGACAGGGGTACGATCGGCCCCAGCATTTT,CASSRGQGYDRPQHF
TRBV2,TRBJ2-2,NA,NA,15,TGTGCCAGCAGCCTACTACCAGCGAACACCGGGGAGCTGTTTTTT,CASSLLPANTGELFF
TRBV19,TRBJ1-4,TRBD1,NA,15,TGTGCCAGTAGGACGAACAGGGGTTTGGGTGAAAAACTGTTTTTT,CASRTNRGLGEKLFF
TRBV30,TRBJ1-6,TRBD1,NA,13,TGTGCCTGGAAGGGGGCGCTTAATTCACCCCTCCACTTT,CAWKGALNSPLHF